Each of the 10 T cell receptor beta chains below was sequenced from the same sample in a study of response to subunit inactivated influenza vaccine. Using its own MiXCR run on the RT-PCR reads, TCRdb lists one record per CDR3 protein. Of over 650,000 distinct CDR3 sequences listed, 18% are singletons. The sample here was PBMCs from blood, taken about 5 days after vaccination. These receptors were collected from a man in his fifties or sixties who received an inactivated influenza vaccine.

This clonotype was observed a few times. The CDR3 loop reads CASSYSAGSYNEQFF. CDR3 bases: TGTGCCAGCAGTTACTCTGCGGGTTCCTACAATGAGCAGTTCTTC. V and J are TRBV6-5 and TRBJ2-1, with a weak D call TRBD2 (5 bases). Germline assignment: CDR1 MNHEY and CDR2 SVGAGI. Trimming removed 0 bases from V and 1 base from J, with 7 bases in between. The CDR3 consists of 15 residues.

This chain links TRBV18 with TRBJ2-5; perhaps TRBD2 as D (6 bases). Trimming pared 5 bases from V and 2 bases from J, leaving 21 bases between. Germline assignment: CDR1 KGHSH and CDR2 LQKENI. There are 17 residues in the CDR3. CDR3 DNA: TGTGCCAGCTCATCCAACCTATTGACGGCGGGGCAAGAGACCCAGTACTTC. This translates into CASSSNLLTAGQETQYF.

The CDR3 DNA reads as TGTGCCAGCTTGGTCCCCGGCCACTACGAGCAGTACTTC. It codes for CASLVPGHYEQYF. The gene calls are TRBV28 and TRBJ2-7, with D unresolved. The CDR3 extends over 13 amino acids. The ends were cut back, 8 bases at V and 3 bases at J, with 14 bases in the middle. The germline gives CDR1 MDHEN, CDR2 SYDVKM.

The table lists this clonotype with a few counts. The DNA of the CDR3 is TGCGCCAGCAGCTTGGGCCCGATGCAGCCCCAGCATTTT. Protein: CASSLGPMQPQHF. This chain uses TRBV5-1 with TRBJ1-5; D is unresolved. This CDR3 comprises 13 residues. The germline V gene encodes CDR1 SGHRS and CDR2 YFSETQ. The V end lost 0 bases, the J end lost 7 bases, and 8 bases lay between the germline ends. Based on the CDR3 plus reference TRBV5-1 and TRBJ1-5, the full variable domain is KAGVTQTPRYLIKTRGQQVTLSCSPISGHRSVSWYQQTPGQGLQFLFEYFSETQRNKGNFPGRFSGRQFSNSRSEMNVSTLELGDSALYLCASSLGPMQPQHFGDGTRLSIL.

This clonotype occurred a few times. CDR3 loop: CASSLGGVSEQFF. CDR3 nucleotides: TGTGCCAGCAGCTTAGGAGGGGTCAGCGAGCAGTTCTTC. The genes are TRBV7-7 and TRBJ2-1, with D perhaps TRBD1 or TRBD2 (5 bases each). Germline CDR1 reads SSHAT; CDR2 reads FNYEAQ (reference sequence). The V end lost 1 base, the J end lost 10 bases, and 11 bases lay between the germline ends. The CDR3 is made up of 13 amino acids. Together with reference TRBV7-7 and TRBJ2-1, the CDR3 gives the full variable domain: GAGVSQSPRYKVTKRGQDVTLRCDPISSHATLYWYQQALGQGPEFLTYFNYEAQPDKSGLPSDRFSAERPEGSISTLTIQRTEQRDSAMYRCASSLGGVSEQFFGPGTRLTVL.

This chain joins TRBV24-1 and TRBJ2-1, with D tentatively TRBD2 (6 bases). From germline, CDR1 is KGHDR and CDR2 SFDVKD. The V gene lost 3 bases and the J gene lost 9 bases, with 14 bases spanning the gap. This CDR3 comprises 14 residues. CDR3 in DNA: TGTGCCACCAGTGATCCTAGCGTGAGGGGTGAGCAGTTCTTC. Encoded protein: CATSDPSVRGEQFF.

This clonotype occurred once. The J gene is TRBJ2-7, the V gene TRBV7-2; a weak D match, TRBD1 (6 bases). The CDR3 is made up of 15 amino acids. CDR1 is SGHTA and CDR2 is FQGNSA in the germline V gene. With 0 bases removed from V and 2 bases from J, the gap between germline ends came to 11 bases. DNA for the CDR3: TGTGCCAGCAGCTTAGCGCTACAGGGAGCCTACGAGCAGTACTTC. Its protein product is CASSLALQGAYEQYF.

The chain carries TRBV12-3 or TRBV12-4 and TRBJ2-3; 13 positions match TRBD2. This CDR3 region has 14 residues. With 4 bases clipped from V and 8 bases from J, the junction kept 3 bases outside the gene matches. The CDR3, as DNA: TGTGCCAGCAGTTACGGGACTAGCGGGACTACGCAGTATTTT. Its protein is CASSYGTSGTTQYF.

The rearrangement joins TRBV6-2 or TRBV6-3 to TRBJ2-7, with a weak D call TRBD1 (6 bases). The CDR3 covers 15 residues. Germline values: CDR1 MNHEY, CDR2 SVGEGT. V dropped 2 bases and J dropped 0 bases, with 11 bases sitting between them. CDR3 region: CASSYRQALSYEQYF. The CDR3 DNA reads as TGTGCCAGCAGTTACCGACAGGCCCTCTCCTACGAGCAGTACTTC.

This rearrangement joins TRBV20-1 to TRBJ1-1, with D possibly being TRBD1 (6 bases). Per the germline V gene, CDR1 is DFQATT and CDR2 is SNEGSKA (reference sequence). This CDR3 comprises 11 residues. Trimming shortened V by 5 bases and J by 8 bases, and 12 bases separated the two germline ends. The CDR3 loop is CSAPRTAEAFF. The CDR3 DNA is TGCAGTGCTCCCCGGACAGCCGAAGCTTTCTTT.